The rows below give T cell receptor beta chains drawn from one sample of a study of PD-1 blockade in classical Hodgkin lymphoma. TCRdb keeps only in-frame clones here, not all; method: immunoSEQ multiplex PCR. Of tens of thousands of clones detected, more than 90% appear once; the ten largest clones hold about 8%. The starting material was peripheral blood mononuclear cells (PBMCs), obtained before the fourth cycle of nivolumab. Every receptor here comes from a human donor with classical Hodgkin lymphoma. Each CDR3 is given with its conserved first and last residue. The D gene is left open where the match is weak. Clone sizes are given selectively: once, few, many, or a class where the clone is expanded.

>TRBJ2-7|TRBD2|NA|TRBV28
CASTEPPGRGTYEQYF
TGTGCCAGCACCGAACCCCCCGGGAGGGGAACCTACGAGCAGTACTTC
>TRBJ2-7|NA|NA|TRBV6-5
CASMRLSGTPYEQYF
TGTGCCAGCATGAGACTTAGCGGAACCCCCTACGAGCAGTACTTC
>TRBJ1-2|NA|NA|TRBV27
CASSFGENYGYTF
TGTGCCAGCAGTTTTGGGGAGAACTATGGCTACACCTTC
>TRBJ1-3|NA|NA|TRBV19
CASSASSMSGNTIYF
TGTGCCAGTAGTGCCAGCTCTATGTCTGGAAACACCATATATTTT
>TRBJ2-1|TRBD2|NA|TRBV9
CASSVAGLDPYNEQFF
TGTGCCAGCAGCGTAGCTGGACTAGACCCCTACAATGAGCAGTTCTTC
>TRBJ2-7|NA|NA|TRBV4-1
CASSQEYLRSSYEQYF
TGCGCCAGCAGCCAAGAATATTTGCGGAGCTCCTACGAGCAGTACTTC
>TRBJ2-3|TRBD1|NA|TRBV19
CASSWMTTGPGSDTQYF
TGTGCCAGTAGTTGGATGACGACAGGGCCTGGATCAGATACGCAGTATTTT
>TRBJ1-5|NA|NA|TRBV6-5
CASSYIGVNQPQHF
TGTGCCAGCAGTTACATCGGGGTAAATCAGCCCCAGCATTTT
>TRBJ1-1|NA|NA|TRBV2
CASSEPGMNTEAFF
TGTGCCAGCAGTGAACCCGGCATGAACACTGAAGCTTTCTTT
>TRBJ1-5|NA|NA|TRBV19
CASSFDRMDQPQHF
TGTGCCAGTAGTTTCGACAGGATGGATCAGCCCCAGCATTTT
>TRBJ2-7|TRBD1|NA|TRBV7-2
CASSFSGQGAYEQYF
TGTGCCAGCAGCTTTTCGGGACAGGGGGCCTACGAGCAGTACTTC
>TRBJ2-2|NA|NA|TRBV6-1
CASSERWASPPGELFF
TGTGCCAGCAGTGAAAGGTGGGCTTCCCCCCCCGGGGAGCTGTTTTTT
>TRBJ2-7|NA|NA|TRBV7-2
CASSLDQLAQYF
TGTGCCAGCAGCTTAGATCAGTTAGCCCAGTACTTC
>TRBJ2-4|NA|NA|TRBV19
CASSTDTRGNIQYF
TGTGCCAGTAGTACGGATACACGGGGGAACATTCAGTACTTC
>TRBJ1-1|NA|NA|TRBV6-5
CASGGRGVVDTEAFF
TGTGCCAGCGGGGGGCGCGGGGTTGTTGACACTGAAGCTTTCTTT
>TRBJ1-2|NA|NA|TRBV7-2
CASRSPKAFGHDYGYTF
TGTGCCAGCAGATCGCCTAAGGCTTTCGGTCATGACTATGGCTACACCTTC
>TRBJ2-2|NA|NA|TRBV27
CASRESGTGELFF
TGTGCCAGCAGGGAAAGCGGGACCGGGGAGCTGTTTTTT
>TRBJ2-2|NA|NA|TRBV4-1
CASSQVGFTNTGELFF
TGCGCCAGCAGCCAAGTTGGGTTTACGAACACCGGGGAGCTGTTTTTT
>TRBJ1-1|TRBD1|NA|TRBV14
CASSPGTGGLGAFF
TGTGCCAGCAGCCCCGGGACAGGGGGTTTGGGGGCTTTCTTT
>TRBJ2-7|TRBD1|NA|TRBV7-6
CASSRDRSYEQYF
TGTGCCAGCAGCAGGGACAGATCCTACGAGCAGTACTTC
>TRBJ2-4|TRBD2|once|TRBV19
CASSINLLAGAKNIQYF
TGTGCCAGTAGTATAAATCTCCTAGCGGGAGCCAAAAACATTCAGTACTTC
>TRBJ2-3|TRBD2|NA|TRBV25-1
CASSEPGLAGTSTDTQYF
TGTGCCAGCAGTGAGCCGGGACTAGCGGGTACTAGCACAGATACGCAGTATTTT
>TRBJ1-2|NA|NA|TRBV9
CASSPQADMHYGYTF
TGTGCCAGCAGCCCCCAAGCCGACATGCACTATGGCTACACCTTC
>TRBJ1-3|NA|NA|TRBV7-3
CASSPGTPDGNTIYF
TGTGCCAGCAGCCCCGGGACGCCCGATGGAAACACCATATATTTT
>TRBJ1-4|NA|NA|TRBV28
CASSLGRADLFF
TGTGCCAGCAGTTTAGGGAGGGCAGACCTGTTTTTT
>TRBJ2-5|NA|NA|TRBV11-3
CASARRRDGQETQYF
TGTGCCAGCGCTCGTCGAAGAGACGGCCAAGAGACCCAGTACTTC
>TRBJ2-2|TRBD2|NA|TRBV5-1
CASSLISGDTGELFF
TGCGCCAGCAGCTTGATTAGCGGGGACACCGGGGAGCTGTTTTTT
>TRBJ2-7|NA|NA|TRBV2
CASSESWDLLSYEQYF
TGTGCCAGCAGTGAGTCCTGGGACCTCCTCTCCTACGAGCAGTACTTC
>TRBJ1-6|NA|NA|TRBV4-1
CASSQVGPASPLHF
TGCGCCAGCAGCCAAGTGGGGCCCGCTTCACCCCTCCACTTT
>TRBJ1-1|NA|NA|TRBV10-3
CAITVSMNTEAFF
TGTGCCATCACTGTTAGTATGAACACTGAAGCTTTCTTT
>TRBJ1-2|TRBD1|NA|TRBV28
CASQTGGGVYGYTF
TGTGCCAGCCAGACTGGAGGGGGCGTCTATGGCTACACCTTC
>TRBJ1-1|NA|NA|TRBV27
CASSDQMAGWTEAFF
TGTGCCAGCAGTGATCAGATGGCAGGGTGGACTGAAGCTTTCTTT
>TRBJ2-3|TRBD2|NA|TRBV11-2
CASSLYASGGARADTQYF
TGTGCCAGCAGCTTATATGCTAGCGGGGGGGCCCGGGCAGATACGCAGTATTTT
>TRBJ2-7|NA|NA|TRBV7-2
CASEPRDLSYEQYF
TGTGCCAGCGAACCCCGGGACCTCTCCTACGAGCAGTACTTC
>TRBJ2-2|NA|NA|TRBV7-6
CASKPAGNTGELFF
TGTGCCAGCAAACCAGCGGGGAACACCGGGGAGCTGTTTTTT
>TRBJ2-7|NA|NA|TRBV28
CASSLGGTAYEQYF
TGTGCCAGCAGTTTGGGCGGGACAGCCTACGAGCAGTACTTC
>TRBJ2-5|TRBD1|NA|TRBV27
CASSFLGQQETQYF
TGTGCCAGCAGTTTCTTGGGACAGCAAGAGACCCAGTACTTC
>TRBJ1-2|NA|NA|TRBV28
CASEQGFGVGLGYTF
TGTGCCAGCGAGCAGGGTTTTGGGGTTGGGCTTGGCTACACCTTC
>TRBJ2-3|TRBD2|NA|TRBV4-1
CASSQVAGGADTQYF
TGCGCCAGCAGCCAAGTAGCGGGGGGGGCAGATACGCAGTATTTT
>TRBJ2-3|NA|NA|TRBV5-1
CASSLSQIRTADTQYF
TGCGCCAGCAGCTTGTCACAGATCAGGACAGCAGATACGCAGTATTTT
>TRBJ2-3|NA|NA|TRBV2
CASSPGQGTSADTQYF
TGTGCCAGCAGTCCCGGACAGGGGACTAGTGCAGATACGCAGTATTTT
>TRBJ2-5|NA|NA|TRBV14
CASSHPREETQYF
TGTGCCAGCAGCCACCCCCGGGAAGAGACCCAGTACTTC
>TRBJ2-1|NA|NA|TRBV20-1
CSATGYEQFF
TGCAGTGCGACGGGGTATGAGCAGTTCTTC
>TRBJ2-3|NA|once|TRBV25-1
CASSLGGTTDTQYF
TGTGCCAGCAGTCTTGGGGGGACCACAGATACGCAGTATTTT
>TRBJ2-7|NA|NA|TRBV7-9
CASSLQGRGAYEQYF
TGTGCCAGCAGCTTACAGGGGCGGGGTGCCTACGAGCAGTACTTC
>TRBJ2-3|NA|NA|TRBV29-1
CSVSRSGNTDTQYF
TGCAGCGTTAGCCGGTCGGGTAACACAGATACGCAGTATTTT
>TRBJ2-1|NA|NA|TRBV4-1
CASSQGTALGSYNEQFF
TGCGCCAGCAGCCAAGGAACGGCCTTAGGGTCCTACAATGAGCAGTTCTTC